One and the same sample provided the 28 T cell receptor beta chains below, sequenced in a study of beta chain features in type 1 diabetes. Study-level findings and limits: In every one of the four CD4+ subsets, TCRB CDR3s were moderately but significantly shorter in Type 1 diabetes patients.

Antigen specificity for these receptors is unknown. Sequenced material consisted of expressed TCRB transcripts (all of the isolated RNA was reverse transcribed). Sequencing used immunoSEQ multiplex PCR; TCRdb keeps in-frame clones, though not all of them. The repertoire holds roughly 150,000 clones, with 10% as singletons. Input material: central memory CD4+ T cells from blood. The receptors shown here come from a man aged 25 to 40 with type 1 diabetes.

This clone was recorded a few times. The chain employs TRBV28 and TRBJ2-1; a weak D match, TRBD1 (6 bases). CDR3 length: 16 amino acids. With 6 bases removed from V and 0 bases from J, the gap between germline ends came to 15 bases. In germline, CDR1 is MDHEN, CDR2 SYDVKM. The CDR3 DNA reads as TGTGCCAGCAGCTCCCCAGGGGCCAGCTCCTACAATGAGCAGTTCTTC. Translated, it gives CASSSPGASSYNEQFF.

The chain couples TRBV14 to TRBJ2-1; TRBD1 matches 9 bases. V dropped 1 base and J dropped 1; count of bases not matched to a gene: 5. The CDR3 spans 17 residues. Germline CDR1 is SGHDN and CDR2 is FVKESK. In DNA form, the CDR3 reads TGTGCCAGCAGCCAAGGGCCACAGGGGGCGTCCTACAATGAGCAGTTCTTC. This codes for CASSQGPQGASYNEQFF.

This chain connects TRBV7-2 to TRBJ2-6; D remains unclear. The germline CDR1 and CDR2 sequences are SGHTA and FQGNSA. V lost 6 bases and J 0 bases, leaving 9 bases between the germline ends. The CDR3 totals 15 residues. CDR3: CASRKSVSGANVLTF. The CDR3 DNA follows: TGTGCCAGCAGGAAATCAGTCTCTGGGGCCAACGTCCTGACTTTC.

This clone came up a few times. The V call is TRBV10-3, the J call TRBJ2-7; tentative D call: TRBD1 (6 bases). CDR1 ENHRY and CDR2 SYGVKD come from the germline V gene. The CDR3 contains 13 residues. V dropped 0 bases and J dropped 3 bases, with 6 bases sitting between them. The CDR3 coding sequence is TGTGCCATCAGTGAGTCGGACAGCTACGAGCAGTACTTC. Translating it yields CAISESDSYEQYF.

Points on this clone: A junction boundary mismatches the germline segment, possibly from a read error. This chain uses TRBV30 with TRBJ1-2, with 9 bases fitting TRBD1. The CDR3 consists of 12 residues. CDR1 is GTSNPN, CDR2 SVGIG, per germline (reference sequence). DNA for the CDR3: TGTGCCTGGAATAAGGGACAGGGTAGCTCCTCCTTC. It encodes CAWNKGQGSSSF.

The chain is built from TRBV5-4 and TRBJ2-1; 11 bases agree with TRBD1. CDR1 is SGHNT and CDR2 is YYREEE in the germline V gene (reference sequence). V shed 0 bases, J shed 8 bases, and the junction held 4 bases outside the gene matches. This CDR3 has 15 amino acids. The CDR3 sequence is CASSLGTGGHDEQFF. The CDR3 DNA reads TGTGCCAGCAGCTTGGGGACAGGGGGCCATGATGAGCAGTTCTTC. The entire variable domain, with the rest obtained from reference TRBV5-4 and TRBJ2-1, is as follows: ETGVTQSPTHLIKTRGQQVTLRCSSQSGHNTVSWYQQALGQGPQFIFQYYREEENGRGNFPPRFSGLQFPNYSSELNVNALELDDSALYLCASSLGTGGHDEQFFGPGTRLTVL.

The gene calls are TRBV18 and TRBJ2-7; D is perhaps TRBD2 (6 bases). Germline CDR1 KGHSH, CDR2 LQKENI. The V gene lost 3 bases and the J gene lost 5 bases, with 14 bases spanning the gap. The CDR3 loop spans 14 amino acids. CDR3 in DNA: TGTGCCAGCTCACCTACCGGGAGCCGAAACGAGCAGTACTTC. Protein sequence: CASSPTGSRNEQYF.

The chain links TRBV28 to TRBJ2-7, with D possibly being TRBD1 (6 bases). The CDR3 totals 14 residues. CDR1 is MDHEN and CDR2 is SYDVKM in the germline V gene. V lost 6 bases, J lost 7 bases, and 19 bases lay in between. The CDR3 DNA follows: TGTGCCAGCAGCAATCAACAGGGATCGCGGGAGCAGTACTTC. It yields the protein CASSNQQGSREQYF.

Of note for this clone: Other DNA variants within this sample encode the same CDR3. The rearrangement uses TRBV5-1 and TRBJ2-7; 8 bases match TRBD2. Trimming took 0 bases from V and 2 from J; bases not matched to a gene: 4. The CDR3 is 15 residues long. The V gene's germline CDR1 is SGHRS and CDR2 YFSETQ. CDR3 protein: CASSLVTSGTYEQYF. As DNA, the CDR3 is TGCGCCAGCAGCTTGGTTACTAGCGGAACCTACGAGCAGTACTTC.

CDR3 sequence reads: CASSLGQGIGEQYF. The CDR3 nucleotides read TGCGCCAGCAGCTTGGGACAGGGCATCGGCGAGCAGTACTTC. The rearrangement joins TRBV5-1 to TRBJ2-7; 7 bases fit TRBD1. CDR1 SGHRS and CDR2 YFSETQ come from the germline V gene. V lost 0 bases to trimming and J lost 6 bases; unmatched junction nucleotides: 6. The CDR3 has 14 residues.

The chain joins TRBV7-3 to TRBJ1-2, with 8 bases lining up with TRBD1. Germline V gives CDR1 SGHTA, CDR2 FQGTGA. V trimming: 5 bases; J trimming: 6 bases; junction bases outside the gene matches: 5. The CDR3 runs 13 residues. CDR3 nucleotide sequence: TGTGCCAGCAGCCGAGGACAGGGAAATGGCTACACCTTC. It translates to CASSRGQGNGYTF.

This clone was found a few times. The rearrangement links TRBV5-1 to TRBJ1-4; 7 bases are shared with TRBD1. Germline assignment: CDR1 SGHRS and CDR2 YFSETQ. The CDR3 consists of 16 residues. Losses at the gene ends were 4 bases for V and 2 bases for J; bases not matched to a gene: 8. CDR3 nucleotides: TGCGCCAGCAGCACAGGACCACAGGGGACTAATGAAAAACTGTTTTTT. It translates to CASSTGPQGTNEKLFF.

For the CDR3, the DNA is TGTGCCAGCGAAGTGGGCCCCCGAGTAGGTGGCTACACCTTC. It encodes CASEVGPRVGGYTF. The chain joins TRBV2 to TRBJ1-2; D is undetermined. The CDR3 is 14 amino acids. The V end was cut by 8 bases, the J end by 7 bases, with 20 bases between. The V gene's germline CDR1 is SNHLY and CDR2 FYNNEI.

This clone showed up just a few times. J is TRBJ2-7 and V is TRBV29-1; tentative D call: TRBD2 (5 bases). Germline assignment: CDR1 SQVTM and CDR2 ANQGSEA. Trimming removed 5 bases at V and 6 bases at J, with 20 bases between. This CDR3 has 14 residues. The CDR3: CSVRTQVVRGEQYF. The CDR3 nucleotides read TGCAGCGTTAGGACGCAGGTTGTCCGGGGCGAGCAGTACTTC.

This chain connects TRBV5-4 to TRBJ2-4; maybe TRBD2 (6 bases). The CDR3 totals 13 residues. CDR1 is SGHNT, CDR2 YYREEE, per germline (reference sequence). The V end was cut by 0 bases, the J end by 7 bases, with 8 bases between. The CDR3 loop is CASSLGGVNIQYF. The CDR3 coding sequence is TGTGCCAGCAGCTTGGGGGGGGTCAACATTCAGTACTTC.

This clone was observed a few times. This rearrangement joins TRBV6-6 to TRBJ2-4; TRBD2 matches at 7 bases. With V trimmed by 6 bases and J by 4 bases, 9 bases remained unmatched. The CDR3 runs to 15 residues. Germline-derived CDR1 and CDR2 are MNHNY and SVGAGI (reference sequence). The CDR3 is CASRQLSGEKNIQYF. For the CDR3, the DNA is TGTGCCAGCAGGCAACTGAGCGGGGAAAAAAACATTCAGTACTTC.

The V call is TRBV6-1, the J call TRBJ2-7; TRBD2 agrees at 8 bases. This CDR3 contains 14 residues. The germline V gene has CDR1 MNHNS and CDR2 SASEGT. J lost 1 base, V lost 6 bases, and 5 bases had no gene match. The CDR3 sequence is CASRTSAISYEQYF. In DNA form, the CDR3 reads TGTGCCAGCAGGACTAGCGCGATTTCCTACGAGCAGTACTTC.

The chain links TRBV9 to TRBJ2-7; the D gene is possibly TRBD2 (6 bases). The V gene's germline CDR1 is SGDLS and CDR2 YYNGEE. V lost 0 bases, J lost 4 bases, and 11 bases lay in between. This CDR3 is built from 14 residues. CDR3 sequence: CASSVDGSRYEQYF. In DNA form, the CDR3 reads TGTGCCAGCAGCGTAGACGGGAGTCGGTACGAGCAGTACTTC.

The table lists this clone with a few counts. V usage is TRBV7-6 and J usage is TRBJ2-5, with 8 bases aligning to TRBD2. The V and J ends lost 4 bases and 5 bases, in that order; junction bases with no gene match: 9. This CDR3 is built from 15 residues. Germline assignment: CDR1 SGHVS and CDR2 FNYEAQ. The CDR3 DNA sequence: TGTGCCAGCAGCTCTTCAGCGGGAGTCGCGGAGACCCAGTACTTC. Translated, it gives CASSSSAGVAETQYF.

This clone was seen a handful of times. The rearrangement links TRBV29-1 to TRBJ2-1; D is possibly TRBD2 (6 bases). The CDR3 spans 13 residues. With 6 bases removed from V and 3 bases from J, the gap between germline ends came to 12 bases. Germline CDR1 and CDR2: SQVTM and ANQGSEA. This CDR3 reads CSVAGTHYNEQFF. CDR3 sequence (DNA): TGCAGCGTCGCCGGGACTCACTACAATGAGCAGTTCTTC.

The gene calls are TRBV6-4 and TRBJ2-3; weak D call: TRBD2 (5 bases). Trimming stripped 4 bases from V and 0 bases from J, with 20 bases between. In germline, CDR1 is MRHNA, CDR2 SNTAGT. The CDR3 sequence is 18 residues long. The CDR3 bases are TGTGCCAGCAGTGGGGCGGCGGGTATCGACTCTAGCACAGATACGCAGTATTTT. Its translation is CASSGAAGIDSSTDTQYF.

The chain recombines TRBV11-3 with TRBJ2-3; tentatively, D is TRBD2 (5 bases). The germline gives CDR1 SGHNT, CDR2 YENEEA. Trimming took 2 bases from V and 1 from J, leaving 10 bases between them. This CDR3 spans 15 amino acids. CDR3 region: CASSLTAGGTDTQYF. The CDR3 DNA sequence: TGTGCCAGCAGCTTAACGGCGGGCGGCACAGATACGCAGTATTTT.

This clone was recorded many times. This chain uses TRBV30 with TRBJ2-7; D is ambiguous. Germline loops: CDR1 GTSNPN, CDR2 SVGIG (reference sequence). V gave up 3 bases and J gave up 2 bases, with 8 bases separating them. The CDR3 consists of 12 residues. The CDR3 loop is CAWSRQTYEQYF. Here the CDR3 DNA reads TGTGCCTGGAGCCGCCAGACCTACGAGCAGTACTTC.

In its sample, this clone was seen a few times. The genes are TRBV30 and TRBJ1-1; 9 bases map to TRBD1. The CDR3 covers 13 residues. CDR1 is GTSNPN and CDR2 is SVGIG in the germline V gene (reference sequence). J was trimmed by 5 bases and V by 4 bases; bases with no gene match: 5. The CDR3 DNA reads TGTGCCTGGACACAGGGGGCCGGGACTGAAGCTTTCTTT. This gives the protein CAWTQGAGTEAFF.

A few counts support this clone. The rearrangement joins TRBV7-2 to TRBJ2-5; D unresolved. V was cut by 0 bases and J by 2 bases, with 7 bases left in between. The CDR3 has 14 amino acids. Germline V lookup: CDR1 SGHTA, CDR2 FQGNSA. The CDR3 spells CASSLAHRQETQYF. Written as DNA, the CDR3 is TGTGCCAGCAGCTTAGCGCACAGACAAGAGACCCAGTACTTC.

As regards this clone: The sample holds other DNA sequences that translate to the same CDR3. V gene TRBV27 combines with J gene TRBJ2-3; no reliable D call. The V gene lost 3 bases and the J gene lost 2 bases, with 6 bases spanning the gap. The germline CDR1 and CDR2 sequences are MNHEY and SMNVEV (reference sequence). This CDR3 is built from 13 residues. This chain's CDR3 is CASSFTYTDTQYF. CDR3 nucleotide sequence: TGTGCCAGCAGTTTCACATACACAGATACGCAGTATTTT.

This clone came up a few times. The chain combines TRBV18 with TRBJ2-3; D not resolved. CDR3 length: 13 residues. The germline gives CDR1 KGHSH, CDR2 LQKENI. Trimming took off 3 bases at V and 4 bases at J, with 8 bases between the two ends. CDR3 coding DNA: TGTGCCAGCTCACCTACCTCGGCAGATACGCAGTATTTT. This translates into CASSPTSADTQYF.

This clone has a handful of counts. The chain is built from TRBV7-3 and TRBJ1-1; 7 bases are shared with TRBD1. The germline gives CDR1 SGHTA, CDR2 FQGTGA. The CDR3 has 14 amino acids. After removal of 5 bases from V and 3 bases from J, the junction contained 6 bases not matched to a gene. The CDR3 loop is CASSPQGGDTEAFF. The CDR3 DNA reads as TGTGCCAGCAGCCCCCAGGGGGGCGACACTGAAGCTTTCTTT.